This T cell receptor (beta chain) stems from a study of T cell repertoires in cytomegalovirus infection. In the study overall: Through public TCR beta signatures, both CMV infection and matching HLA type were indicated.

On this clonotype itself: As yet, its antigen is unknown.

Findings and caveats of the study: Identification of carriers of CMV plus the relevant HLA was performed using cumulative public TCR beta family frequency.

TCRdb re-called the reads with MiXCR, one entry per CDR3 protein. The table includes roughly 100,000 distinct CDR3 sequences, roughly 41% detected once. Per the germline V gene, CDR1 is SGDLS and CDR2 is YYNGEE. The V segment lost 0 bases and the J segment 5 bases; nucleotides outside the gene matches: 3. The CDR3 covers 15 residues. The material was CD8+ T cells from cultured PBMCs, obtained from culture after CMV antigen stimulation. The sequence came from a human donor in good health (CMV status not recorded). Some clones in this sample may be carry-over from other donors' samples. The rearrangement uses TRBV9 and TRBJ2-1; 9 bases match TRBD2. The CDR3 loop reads CASSVGTSENNEQFF. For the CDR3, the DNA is TGTGCCAGCAGCGTAGGGACTAGCGAGAACAATGAGCAGTTCTTC.